This section outlines one TCR beta chain sequence together with its context. Its target antigen remains unknown. The input lacks base qualities; no much larger clone sits a single base away. This sample stems from a study of monozygotic twins with cystic fibrosis (dated by TCRdb to about 2021). Regarding the research as a whole: Around 3 micrograms of fragmented DNA went through 15 PCR cycles to produce barcoded libraries. Data for three of the twin pairs had been reported earlier in a different context. Ten female and six male twin pairs, aged about 2.0 to 36.4 years (median about 9.5 years) and mostly children and adolescents, were included in the cohort. On the day of blood sampling, twins were ranked among around 1,000 cohort participants for weight-for-height and for FEVPerc (FEV1 disease centile). TCR beta repertoires were compared within and between 16 monozygotic twin pairs with cystic fibrosis so that genetic influence on V and J gene usage could be assessed. Here is what the overall study found, with its caveats: Nucleotide-identical clonotype sharing was significantly higher within monozygotic CF twin pairs than between unrelated CF individuals (P = 0.000026, Mann-Whitney). The greatest similarity to the co-twin was observed for V gene usage in 13 of 16 pairs and for J usage in 8 of 16 pairs, which suggested genetic constraints. Simpson clonality was generally low (median 0.0095), which suggests a naive-dominated repertoire, and clonality was higher in the most severely affected patients. The cohort was small, and no association was found between shared CDR3 numbers and age, concordance or disease severity.

The twin pairs came from the European Cystic Fibrosis Twin and Sibling Study Cohort, which recruited patients from 150 or so CF clinics across 14 European countries. Zygosity and CFTR genotype were verified in-house, and zygosity was tested by multiplex PCR of nine short tandem repeat loci. Peripheral blood was sampled from each twin, and clinical parameters were recorded on the day of blood sampling. Phenol/chloroform extraction was used to isolate genomic DNA from peripheral blood cells, and the DNA was then kept in TE buffer at 4 degrees C. Following the manufacturer's instructions, the researchers used the immunoSEQ immune profiling system to amplify TCR beta CDR3 regions via multiplex PCR. An Illumina NextSeq system was used to carry out the sequencing. In the authors' own workflow: Sequence data were processed on the immunoSEQ Analyzer platform, and clonality was computed as the square root of Simpson's index of productive rearrangements. Similarity in V and J usage was measured by Jensen-Shannon distance, and OLGA was used to compute CDR3 generation probabilities. Shared CDR3 sequences were searched against the immuneACCESS database (August 2020) and VDJdb (December 2020). TCRdb carries this immuneACCESS record with in-frame sequences only. Its versions omit some clonotypes, under half of them owing to an unresolved V gene in the studies checked, with the rest unexplained. V and J calls and clone size come straight from that table; D and trimming were deduced from the DNA. The sample has 30,000 to 40,000 clones on record, 96% of them singletons. The top ten hold around 0.18% of the sample.

The CDR3 runs 17 amino acids, cysteine and phenylalanine included. Of the read, only the CDR3 DNA is kept; its 51 bases are in frame from base 1. The V and J genes are TRBV1 and TRBJ2-3; no DNA check was done on the table's D call, TRBD1. TRBV1 is a known pseudogene. Sequencing was done on a sample of blood. The sequence came from a girl aged 2 to 10 with cystic fibrosis. CDR3 protein: CTSSQDLRTKGEDTQYF. Read as DNA, the sequence is TGCACCAGCAGCCAAGATTTAAGGACGAAGGGGGAAGATACGCAGTATTTT.